These 7 T cell receptor beta chains were all obtained from the same sample, sequenced in a study of control samples from healthy donors and cancer patients (dated by TCRdb to between 2020 and 2021). Receptors were amplified or captured by the immunoSEQ multiplex PCR assay. TCRdb retrieved this table from immuneACCESS and kept in-frame rearrangements only. Not all clones are present; in checked studies, unresolved V genes account for under half, and no reason is known for the remainder. For this sample there are roughly 120,000 clones; roughly 84% appear just once. Approximately 3.2% of the sample is held by the ten biggest clonotypes. The sequenced sample was blood. The receptors here all came from a man over 45 in good health.

The V call is TRBV7-9, the J call TRBJ1-1, with 7 bases that match TRBD1. Germline V gene sequence: CDR1 SEHNR, CDR2 FQNEAQ (reference sequence). The CDR3 loop spans 14 amino acids. V dropped 3 bases and J dropped 0; count of bases not matched to a gene: 1. CDR3 sequence: CASSLGQLNTEAFF. The CDR3 DNA reads TGTGCCAGCAGCTTGGGACAGTTGAACACTGAAGCTTTCTTT.

CDR3 in DNA: TGTGCCAGCAGCTTAGAGGGTTTCTCTGGAAACACCATATATTTT. Translation: CASSLEGFSGNTIYF. The chain has TRBV11-2 and TRBJ1-3; D is unresolved. The CDR3 contains 15 residues. CDR1 and CDR2 from the germline V gene are SGHAT and FQNNGV. Between the trimmed V and J ends, which lost 0 bases and 0 bases, there was a span of 6 bases.

This clone has only one observation. The rearrangement joins TRBV2 to TRBJ2-1; possibly TRBD1 for D (5 bases). CDR1 SNHLY and CDR2 FYNNEI come from the germline V gene. V lost 5 bases and J lost 8, with 10 bases in between. CDR3 size: 12 residues. CDR3 loop: CASSPQGYEQFF. The CDR3, as DNA: TGTGCCAGCAGTCCTCAGGGCTATGAGCAGTTCTTC. The complete variable domain, with remaining parts taken from reference TRBV2 and TRBJ2-1, reads EPEVTQTPSHQVTQMGQEVILRCVPISNHLYFYWYRQILGQKVEFLVSFYNNEISEKSEIFDDQFSVERPDGSNFTLKIRSTKLEDSAMYFCASSPQGYEQFFGPGTRLTVL.

The chain has TRBV2 and TRBJ1-6; possibly TRBD1 for D (6 bases). The V and J ends lost 7 bases and 3 bases respectively, with 10 bases between them. This CDR3 has 14 amino acids. Germline-derived CDR1 and CDR2 are SNHLY and FYNNEI. The DNA for the CDR3 is TGTGCCAGCATAATGGACAGCTATAATTCACCCCTCCACTTT. Its translation: CASIMDSYNSPLHF.

V usage is TRBV9 and J usage is TRBJ2-6; D remains ambiguous. This CDR3 is 16 amino acids long. Germline-derived CDR1 and CDR2 are SGDLS and YYNGEE. Trimming removed 0 bases from V and 4 bases from J, with 11 bases in between. CDR3: CASSVAGVLGANVLTF. CDR3 DNA: TGTGCCAGCAGCGTAGCAGGCGTGCTCGGGGCCAACGTCCTGACTTTC.

The chain links TRBV2 to TRBJ2-7; unclear D gene. CDR1 is SNHLY and CDR2 is FYNNEI in the germline V gene. The CDR3 loop spans 12 amino acids. The V and J ends lost 6 bases and 5 bases respectively, with 11 bases between them. CDR3 protein: CASRGSRDEQYF. CDR3 nucleotide sequence: TGTGCCAGCAGGGGCTCTAGGGACGAGCAGTACTTC.

This chain links TRBV7-8 with TRBJ2-7; D is unresolved. The V gene lost 5 bases and the J gene lost 4 bases, with 9 bases spanning the gap. CDR3 length: 12 amino acids. Germline V CDR1 and CDR2: SGHVS, FQNEAQ. The CDR3 here is CASSQPGYEQYF. As DNA, the CDR3 is TGTGCCAGCAGCCAGCCAGGTTACGAGCAGTACTTC.